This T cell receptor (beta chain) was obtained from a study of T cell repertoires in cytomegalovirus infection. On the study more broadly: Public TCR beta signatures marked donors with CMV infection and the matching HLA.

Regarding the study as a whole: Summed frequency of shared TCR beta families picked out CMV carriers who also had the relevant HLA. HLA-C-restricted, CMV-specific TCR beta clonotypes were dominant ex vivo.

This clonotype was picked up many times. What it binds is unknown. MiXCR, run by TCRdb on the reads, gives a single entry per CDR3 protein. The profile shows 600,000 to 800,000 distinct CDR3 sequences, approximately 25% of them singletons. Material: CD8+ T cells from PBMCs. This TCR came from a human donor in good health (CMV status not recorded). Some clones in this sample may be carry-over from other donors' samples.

The DNA of the CDR3 is TGTGCCAGCAGTGGGACAGGGTCACTCTACGAGCAGTACGTC. It encodes CASSGTGSLYEQYV. This sequence joins TRBV28 and TRBJ2-7; 9 nucleotides line up with TRBD1. Germline V gene lookup returns CDR1 MDHEN and CDR2 SYDVKM. The CDR3 is 14 amino acids. V lost 5 bases, J lost 3 bases, and 5 bases stayed unmatched.